This T cell receptor beta chain was profiled in a study of blood T cell repertoires in COVID-19 (dated by TCRdb to the early 2020s). Some background on the complete study: Collaborator samples came from the United States, Italy and Spain and covered acute and convalescent phases of COVID-19. The prospective study material was composed of cDNA or gDNA derived from T cells, B-cell-depleted T cells, or PBMCs. Where available, HLA class I and class II types were taken from metadata supplied by the sample provider and were not determined by assay-based typing. The repertoires were released in a freely available public database intended as a resource for research on the immune response to SARS-CoV-2. Subjects who had been exposed to COVID-19, were actively infected with it, or had recovered from it provided the deeply sampled blood TCRbeta repertoires that made up the dataset. Samples came from the ongoing ImmuneRACE study (first 160 participants) plus 1,254 subjects from 6 global collaborators. Sample metadata almost always included a de-identified subject ID, COVID-19 status, age in years and sex. On the study overall, not on this receptor specifically: How much clinical and demographic metadata was included differed by source and by participant, and the metadata was provided uncurated.

The germline V gene provides CDR1 MNHEY and CDR2 SVGAGI. From V the trimming removes 6 bases and from J it removes 7 bases, while the gene matches leave 7 bases of the junction unaccounted for. The CDR3 numbers 13 residues from cysteine through phenylalanine. The kept DNA is CDR3 alone, 39 bases in frame from the first base. TCRbeta CDR3 regions were amplified from genomic DNA using the immunoSEQ Assay, a bias-controlled multiplex PCR. In the original analysis: The number of nucleated cells in each sample was estimated by amplification of reference gene primers within the assay. To quantify the absolute abundance of each unique TCRbeta CDR3 rearrangement, sequence reads were collapsed and filtered. For each sample, productive Simpson clonality was calculated by taking the square root of Simpson's diversity index across productive rearrangements. TCRdb holds this immuneACCESS table with in-frame rearrangements only. Some clones are missing; in checked studies, unresolved V genes explain under half, and the rest has no known cause. That table supplies the V and J calls and clone size; D and trimming were determined from the DNA. This sample holds about 290,000 clones; roughly 91% were observed only once. The ten largest account for about 4.6% of the sample.

The collaborating institutions used their own protocols to collect whole blood in K2EDTA tubes. For TCRbeta analysis, collaborators shipped samples as frozen whole blood, isolated PBMCs, or DNA extracted from either of those sample types. For this clone: What antigen it recognizes has not been identified. There are no base qualities to consult, and no much larger clone falls within one base.

The sequence was obtained from a middle-aged man with acute or convalescent COVID-19. The V gene is TRBV6-5 and the J gene is TRBJ2-7; 9 bases in between match TRBD1. The source material was peripheral blood. CDR3 region: CASRSWDREEQYF. The base sequence is TGTGCCAGCAGGTCCTGGGACAGGGAAGAGCAGTACTTC.